The entry below gives a single TCR beta chain sequence along with its context. Its antigen is as yet unknown. This sample is drawn from a study of cytomegalovirus exposure and HLA in healthy donors. Notes on the study in general: The only immune exposure information that was available was CMV serostatus. A link between a missense DCLRE1C variant and TCR beta V- and J-gene trimming emerged from a later analysis.

PCR primers comprised 60 Vbeta and 13 Jbeta primers. TCRdb's copy holds only in-frame clones and misses some; the assay was immunoSEQ multiplex PCR. The data hold around 130,000 clones, with around 83% observed a single time. The germline V gene has CDR1 MDHEN and CDR2 SYDVKM. The CDR3 length is 13 residues. V lost 8 bases, J lost 8 bases, and 18 bases lay in between. Specimen: PBMCs. V and J are TRBV28 and TRBJ1-2; no reliable D call. The clonotype comes from a woman aged 30 to 39 in good health and CMV-seropositive. For the CDR3, the DNA is TGTGCCAGCCTGAGGCAGGAGACGGGAGGCTACACCTTC. This sequence encodes CASLRQETGGYTF.